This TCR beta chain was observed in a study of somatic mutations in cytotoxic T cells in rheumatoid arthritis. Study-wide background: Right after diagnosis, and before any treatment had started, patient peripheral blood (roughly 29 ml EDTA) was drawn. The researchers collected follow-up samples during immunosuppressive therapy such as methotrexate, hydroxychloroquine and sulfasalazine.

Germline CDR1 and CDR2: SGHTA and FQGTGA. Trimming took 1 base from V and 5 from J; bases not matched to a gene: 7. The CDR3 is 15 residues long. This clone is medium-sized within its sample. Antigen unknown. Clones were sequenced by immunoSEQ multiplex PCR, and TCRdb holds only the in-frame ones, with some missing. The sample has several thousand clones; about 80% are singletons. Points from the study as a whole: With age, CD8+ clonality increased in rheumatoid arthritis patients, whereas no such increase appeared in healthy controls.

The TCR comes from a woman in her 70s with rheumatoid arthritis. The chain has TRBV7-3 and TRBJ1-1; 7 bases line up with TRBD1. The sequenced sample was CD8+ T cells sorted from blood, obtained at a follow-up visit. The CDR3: CASSLNPGGETEAFF. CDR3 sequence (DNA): TGTGCCAGCAGCTTAAATCCAGGGGGGGAGACTGAAGCTTTCTTT. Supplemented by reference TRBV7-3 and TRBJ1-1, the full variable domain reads GAGVSQTPSNKVTEKGKYVELRCDPISGHTALYWYRQSLGQGPEFLIYFQGTGAADDSGLPNDRFFAVRPEGSVSTLKIQRTERGDSAVYLCASSLNPGGETEAFFGQGTRLTVV.